Each of the 12 T cell receptor beta chains below was sequenced from the same sample in a study of beta chain features in type 1 diabetes. Reverse transcription of all isolated RNA meant that expressed TCRB transcripts were sequenced. Using immunoSEQ multiplex PCR, the repertoire was profiled, and TCRdb retains in-frame clones only, with some absent. The table includes 70,000 to 90,000 clones, roughly 30% detected once. The material sequenced was stem cell memory CD4+ T cells from blood. The receptors were sampled from a woman between 18 and 29 years old in good health.

V and J are TRBV19 and TRBJ1-5, with D possibly being TRBD1 (5 bases). Per the germline V gene, CDR1 is LNHDA and CDR2 is SQIVND (reference sequence). The V gene lost 5 bases and the J gene lost 7 bases, with 21 bases spanning the gap. There are 16 residues in the CDR3. The CDR3 DNA reads TGTGCCAGTAGTGACGGCCCGACCCAGGGCTTACAGCCCCAGCATTTT. This encodes CASSDGPTQGLQPQHF.

This chain connects TRBV7-9 to TRBJ2-7, with a possible D match to TRBD1 (6 bases). Germline V gene data show CDR1 as SEHNR and CDR2 as FQNEAQ (reference sequence). The CDR3 is 15 residues long. V lost 1 base and J lost 7, with 17 bases in between. This CDR3 is CASSLVTGAPGEQYF. The DNA of the CDR3 is TGTGCCAGCAGCTTAGTGACAGGAGCCCCTGGAGAGCAGTACTTC.

A few counts support this clone. The chain carries TRBV18 and TRBJ2-3; 8 bases agree with TRBD2. V shed 1 base, J shed 0 bases, and the junction held 12 bases outside the gene matches. This CDR3 has 19 amino acids. Per germline, CDR1 KGHSH and CDR2 LQKENI. The CDR3 here is CASSPLGSPSGPSTDTQYF. CDR3 DNA sequence: TGTGCCAGCTCACCACTCGGGTCTCCTAGCGGGCCGAGCACAGATACGCAGTATTTT.

This chain links TRBV6-5 with TRBJ2-1; D possibly corresponds to TRBD1 (7 bases). V shed 6 bases and J shed 7 bases, with 10 bases lying between them. Germline values: CDR1 MNHEY, CDR2 SVGAGI. CDR3 length equals 12 residues. CDR3 DNA sequence: TGTGCCAGCAGACAGGGGAGGAATGAGCAGTTCTTC. This encodes CASRQGRNEQFF.

This clone has a handful of counts. This sequence joins TRBV7-2 and TRBJ2-3, with D unresolved. The CDR3 is 12 amino acids. Germline V gives CDR1 SGHTA, CDR2 FQGNSA. Trimming left V 3 bases short and J 2 bases short, with 3 bases between. CDR3 sequence: CASSLATDTQYF. As DNA, the CDR3 is TGTGCCAGCAGCTTGGCCACAGATACGCAGTATTTT.

The chain is built from TRBV19 and TRBJ2-2; D gene ambiguous. The CDR3 contains 15 residues. Germline-derived CDR1 and CDR2 are LNHDA and SQIVND (reference sequence). Trimming cost V 4 bases and J 0 bases, with 9 bases left between them. Here the CDR3 reads CASSNYGANTGELFF. The CDR3 DNA reads TGTGCCAGTAGTAACTACGGCGCGAACACCGGGGAGCTGTTTTTT.

This clone was seen a handful of times. The chain is built from TRBV7-9 and TRBJ2-7; no definite D call. Germline V lookup: CDR1 SEHNR, CDR2 FQNEAQ (reference sequence). CDR3 length: 13 residues. The V and J ends lost 4 bases and 4 bases respectively, with 11 bases between them. The CDR3 sequence is CASSSSGHYEQYF. The CDR3 bases are TGTGCCAGCAGCTCCTCGGGTCATTACGAGCAGTACTTC.

This clone was seen a few times. The V gene is TRBV5-1, the J gene TRBJ2-3; D is possibly TRBD1 (6 bases). This CDR3 is built from 15 residues. V shed 5 bases and J shed 0 bases, with 13 bases lying between them. Germline CDR1 is SGHRS and CDR2 is YFSETQ. CDR3 protein: CASRVTGRSTDTQYF. DNA for the CDR3: TGCGCCAGCAGGGTGACAGGAAGGAGCACAGATACGCAGTATTTT.

This clone turned up a few times. V and J are TRBV5-6 and TRBJ2-3; D remains ambiguous. The length of the CDR3 is 15 residues. V was shortened by 0 bases and J by 0 bases, with 8 bases between the two germline ends. Germline-derived CDR1 and CDR2 are SGHDT and YYEEEE. CDR3 protein: CASSLAGLSTDTQYF. CDR3 coding DNA: TGTGCCAGCAGCTTGGCCGGTCTTAGCACAGATACGCAGTATTTT.

This clone was observed a few times. The chain couples TRBV6-6 to TRBJ1-2, with 10 nucleotides matching TRBD1. V lost 6 bases to trimming and J lost 4 bases; unmatched junction nucleotides: 11. This CDR3 is built from 16 residues. CDR1 is MNHNY, CDR2 SVGAGI, per germline (reference sequence). CDR3 protein: CASSASGDRGLYGYTF. The CDR3 bases are TGTGCCAGCAGCGCCTCCGGGGACAGGGGTCTCTATGGCTACACCTTC.

The CDR3 spells CASSQDQGTYEQYF. The DNA of the CDR3 is TGCGCCAGCAGCCAAGACCAGGGGACCTACGAGCAGTACTTC. The gene calls are TRBV4-1 and TRBJ2-7; D is possibly TRBD1 (6 bases). The CDR3 has 14 residues. V dropped 0 bases and J dropped 2 bases, with 8 bases sitting between them. Germline V CDR1 and CDR2: MGHRA, YSYEKL.

This clone showed up just a few times. This rearrangement joins TRBV7-2 to TRBJ2-5; D is ambiguous. The germline gives CDR1 SGHTA, CDR2 FQGNSA. The CDR3 extends over 14 amino acids. Trimming took off 3 bases at V and 3 bases at J, with 11 bases between the two ends. The CDR3 nucleotides are TGTGCCAGCAGCTTTTCTGCGTCCGAAGAGACCCAGTACTTC. It is translated as CASSFSASEETQYF.